This entry concerns a single T cell receptor (beta chain). Its specificity is unknown. The entry originates in a study of cytomegalovirus exposure and HLA in healthy donors. General observations from the study: On later analysis, the bulk of CMV-associated TCR beta chains appeared to be HLA-restricted. A list of approximately 160 TCR beta chains associated with cytomegalovirus was given.

Germline CDR1 is MNHEY and CDR2 is SVGAGI. Trimming removed 2 bases at V and 3 bases at J, with 8 bases between. There are 15 residues in the CDR3. PCR employed 60 Vbeta and 13 Jbeta primers. Sequenced by immunoSEQ multiplex PCR; TCRdb stores in-frame clones only, minus some. Seen here are more than 150,000 clones, about four fifths observed once, and the top ten hold 1.5% to 1.9%. This clonotype was sampled from a man aged 40-50 years in good health and CMV-seronegative. The V and J genes are TRBV6-5 and TRBJ2-6, with D uncertain. Sequences were obtained from PBMCs. The CDR3 DNA is TGTGCCAGCAGTTACGTGGTCGGTGGGGCCAACGTCCTGACTTTC. It codes for CASSYVVGGANVLTF.